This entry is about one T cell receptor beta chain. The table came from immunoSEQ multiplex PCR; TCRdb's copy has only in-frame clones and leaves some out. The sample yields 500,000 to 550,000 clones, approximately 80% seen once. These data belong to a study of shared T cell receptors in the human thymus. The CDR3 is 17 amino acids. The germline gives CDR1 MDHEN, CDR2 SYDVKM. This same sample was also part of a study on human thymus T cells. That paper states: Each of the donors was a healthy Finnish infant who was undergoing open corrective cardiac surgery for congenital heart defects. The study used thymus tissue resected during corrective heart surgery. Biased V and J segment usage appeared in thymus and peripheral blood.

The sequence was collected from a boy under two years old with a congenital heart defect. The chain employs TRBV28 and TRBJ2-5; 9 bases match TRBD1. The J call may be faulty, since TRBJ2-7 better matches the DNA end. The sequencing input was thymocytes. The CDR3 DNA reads TGTGCCAGCGGACAGGGGATTGGGAGGGGGATAACCTACGAGCAGTACTTC. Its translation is CASGQGIGRGITYEQYF.